This TCR beta chain was recovered during a study of OX40 agonist ivuxolimab in advanced cancers. For the study at large: Patients were dosed with the agonistic anti-OX40 (CD134) antibody ivuxolimab.

Assay used: immunoSEQ multiplex PCR; TCRdb lists only in-frame clones, some missing. The sample lists 65,000 to 75,000 clones, approximately 87% occurring once. CDR1 and CDR2 (germline): MGHDK, SYGVNS. The CDR3 is made up of 16 amino acids. V lost 8 bases to trimming and J lost 0 bases; unmatched junction nucleotides: 11. The TCR sequence derives from an adult with an advanced solid tumor such as melanoma, head and neck, liver or kidney cancer. The source material was CD4+ or CD8+ T cells sorted from blood, sampled in a trial of the OX40 agonist ivuxolimab. The chain carries TRBV25-1 and TRBJ2-5; TRBD2 matches 8 bases. The CDR3 loop reads CASQAGGGLYQETQYF. In DNA, the CDR3 is TGTGCCAGCCAGGCGGGAGGCGGATTGTACCAAGAGACCCAGTACTTC.